One and the same sample provided the 24 T cell receptor beta chains below, sequenced in a study of CXCR3-negative and CXCR3-positive naive CD8 T cells. The study made its TRB cDNA libraries by 5' RACE, adding UMI labels. From the 5' RACE reads, TCRdb lists one entry per CDR3 protein and no DNA. The table for this sample gives 20,000 to 25,000 distinct CDR3 sequences. The sequencing input was memory CD8+ T cells from blood. The receptors shown here come from a human donor in good health. Some clones in this sample may be carry-over from other donors' samples.

The rearrangement links TRBV12-3 or TRBV12-4 to TRBJ2-4; without DNA, the TCRdb call of TRBD1 cannot be checked. This CDR3 is built from 19 residues. The CDR3 is CASSFDPSGDTLAKNIQYF.

The V gene is TRBV29-1, the J gene TRBJ2-2; the D call of TRBD1 rests on TCRdb alone, since no DNA is present to check it. Germline V CDR1 and CDR2: SQVTM, ANQGSEA. CDR3 size: 14 residues. The CDR3 loop reads CSVGPQGMRGELFF.

According to its frequency, this clonotype is medium-sized. The genes are TRBV27 and TRBJ2-7; TCRdb calls TRBD2, which cannot be checked without DNA. This CDR3 is 15 amino acids long. The germline V gene encodes CDR1 MNHEY and CDR2 SMNVEV (reference sequence). This CDR3 reads CASSFSGHSSYEQYF.

The J gene is TRBJ2-7, the V gene TRBV3-1; TCRdb outputs TRBD1, but without DNA this stays unchecked. This CDR3 has 15 amino acids. The germline V gene encodes CDR1 LGHDT and CDR2 YNNKEL (reference sequence). The CDR3 here is CASSQGDRGGYEQYF.

V usage is TRBV13 and J usage is TRBJ2-5; the TCRdb call, TRBD1, lacks DNA for checking. Germline CDR1 reads PRHDT; CDR2 reads FYEKMQ (reference sequence). This CDR3 contains 14 residues. The CDR3 sequence: CASSPRQYQETQYF.

The chain uses TRBV12-3 or TRBV12-4 and TRBJ1-5. The CDR3 has 11 amino acids. The CDR3 here is CASSSGQPQHF.

The rearrangement joins TRBV4-3 to TRBJ1-2; the TCRdb call, TRBD1, lacks DNA for checking. CDR3 size: 16 residues. The germline V gene encodes CDR1 LGHNA and CDR2 YSLEER. The CDR3 reads CASSQASTGAIYGYTF.

The CDR3 sequence is CASSQVDGVSQYF. This chain joins TRBV14 and TRBJ2-5. Looked up from germline, CDR1 is SGHDN and CDR2 is FVKESK. The CDR3 is made up of 13 amino acids. The whole variable domain, filled in from reference TRBV14 and TRBJ2-5, reads EAGVTQFPSHSVIEKGQTVTLRCDPISGHDNLYWYRRVMGKEIKFLLHFVKESKQDESGMPNNRFLAERTGGTYSTLKVQPAELEDSGVYFCASSQVDGVSQYFGPGTRLLVL.

J is TRBJ2-1 and V is TRBV5-1. CDR1 SGHRS and CDR2 YFSETQ come from the germline V gene. The CDR3 runs 12 residues. The CDR3 region is CASSLGDTQQFF.

The V and J genes are TRBV9 and TRBJ2-3. Germline-derived CDR1 and CDR2 are SGDLS and YYNGEE. CDR3 length: 15 residues. CDR3 in amino acids: CASSVDVSSTDTQYF.

The rearrangement links TRBV29-1 to TRBJ2-3; the TCRdb call, TRBD2, lacks DNA for checking. The CDR3 sequence is 17 residues long. Germline loops: CDR1 SQVTM, CDR2 ANQGSEA. CDR3 amino acids: CSVEDLLRDTSTDTQYF.

The chain is built from TRBV29-1 and TRBJ2-7; TCRdb picks TRBD2, but there is no DNA to check that call. Germline V CDR1 and CDR2: SQVTM, ANQGSEA. CDR3 length: 17 residues. This CDR3 reads CSVDGLAGGPSSYEQYF.

This chain connects TRBV7-2 to TRBJ2-1; TCRdb calls TRBD2, which cannot be checked without DNA. Germline CDR1 is SGHTA and CDR2 is FQGNSA. This CDR3 comprises 14 residues. The CDR3 spells CASSLALPPDEQFF. Drawing the rest from reference TRBV7-2 and TRBJ2-1, the complete variable domain is GAGVSQSPSNKVTEKGKDVELRCDPISGHTALYWYRQSLGQGLEFLIYFQGNSAPDKSGLPSDRFSAERTGGSVSTLTIQRTQQEDSAVYLCASSLALPPDEQFFGPGTRLTVL.

The chain links TRBV12-3 or TRBV12-4 to TRBJ2-1. The CDR3 consists of 12 residues. This CDR3 reads CASSHLGREQFF.

The chain recombines TRBV6-6 with TRBJ2-7; TCRdb outputs TRBD1, but without DNA this stays unchecked. CDR3 length: 15 residues. Germline-derived CDR1 and CDR2 are MNHNY and SVGAGI (reference sequence). This CDR3 reads CASSSRQGPTYEQYF.

The chain has TRBV9 and TRBJ2-7. Looked up from germline, CDR1 is SGDLS and CDR2 is YYNGEE. The CDR3 runs 12 residues. CDR3 protein: CASSGVEDEQYF.

The V call is TRBV29-1, the J call TRBJ2-3; the D call from TCRdb, TRBD1, cannot be confirmed without DNA. The CDR3 loop spans 15 amino acids. Germline V gives CDR1 SQVTM, CDR2 ANQGSEA. The CDR3 reads CSVEGQGRITDTQYF.

The chain uses TRBV4-3 and TRBJ2-3; with no DNA, the TCRdb D assignment of TRBD2 cannot be verified. This CDR3 comprises 17 residues. From germline, CDR1 is LGHNA and CDR2 YSLEER. This CDR3 is CASSQDEGGEGRDTQYF.

The chain combines TRBV30 with TRBJ2-2; TCRdb names TRBD2, which stays unverified in the absence of DNA. The CDR3 runs 13 residues. Germline-derived CDR1 and CDR2 are GTSNPN and SVGIG (reference sequence). CDR3 sequence reads: CAWSDREAGELFF.

The genes are TRBV6-4 and TRBJ2-1; the TRBD2 assignment by TCRdb is unverifiable without DNA. Germline CDR1 MRHNA, CDR2 SNTAGT. The CDR3 runs 15 residues. The CDR3: CASSVASGGGDEQFF.

J is TRBJ2-1 and V is TRBV12-3 or TRBV12-4; TCRdb returns TRBD1, unconfirmable since there is no DNA. The CDR3 covers 14 residues. The CDR3 protein is CASSRQGGGDEQFF.

The rearrangement links TRBV14 to TRBJ2-7; the TCRdb call, TRBD1, lacks DNA for checking. CDR3 length: 15 residues. CDR1 and CDR2 from the germline V gene are SGHDN and FVKESK. The CDR3 spells CASSQHGTGGGEQYF.

The V and J genes are TRBV29-1 and TRBJ1-4; TCRdb gives TRBD1 as the D gene, but with no DNA this cannot be confirmed. This CDR3 is 14 amino acids long. Germline CDR1 SQVTM, CDR2 ANQGSEA. The CDR3 is CSVEDDRGNEKLFF.

The gene calls are TRBV7-9 and TRBJ2-5; the D gene TCRdb calls, TRBD1, cannot be checked with no DNA. The CDR3 covers 15 residues. Germline values: CDR1 SEHNR, CDR2 FQNEAQ (reference sequence). CDR3 region: CASTNTGTAEETQYF.